This passage covers 16 T cell receptor beta chains from one sample sequenced in a study of cytomegalovirus exposure and HLA in healthy donors. A multiplex PCR was run with 60 Vbeta primers and 13 Jbeta primers. Here immunoSEQ multiplex PCR was the method, and the copy in TCRdb shows in-frame clones only, minus some. Altogether 80,000 to 130,000 clones are present, 65% to 90% being singletons, with the ten largest covering less than 1.5%. Material: PBMCs. The receptor set was obtained from a woman between 18 and 29 years old in good health and CMV-seronegative.

Turning to this clone: This same CDR3 is encoded by further DNA sequences in the sample. The V and J genes are TRBV4-1 and TRBJ1-2; D gene unclear. This CDR3 spans 11 amino acids. Looked up from germline, CDR1 is MGHRA and CDR2 is YSYEKL. The V end lost 4 bases, the J end lost 5 bases, and 5 bases lay between the germline ends. The DNA of the CDR3 is TGCGCCAGCAGCCCGGGTTATGGCTACACCTTC. This gives the protein CASSPGYGYTF.

The rearrangement uses TRBV21-1 and TRBJ2-5; the DNA was not used to check the table's D call, TRBD1. TRBV21-1 is a documented pseudogene. This CDR3 is 16 amino acids long. CDR3 bases: TGTGCCAGCAGCGCGGCGGGACAGCCCTACCAAGAGACCCAGTACTTC. Translation gives CASSAAGQPYQETQYF.

This rearrangement joins TRBV7-9 to TRBJ2-3; TRBD1 matches at 7 bases. The CDR3 sequence is 13 residues long. The V gene's germline CDR1 is SEHNR and CDR2 FQNEAQ (reference sequence). With 5 bases clipped from V and 9 bases from J, the junction kept 8 bases outside the gene matches. CDR3 sequence (DNA): TGTGCCAGCAGCCAAACCGACAGGGTGACGCAGTATTTT. Protein sequence: CASSQTDRVTQYF.

The chain combines TRBV11-2 with TRBJ2-7; D remains unclear. The germline CDR1 and CDR2 sequences are SGHAT and FQNNGV. Trimming stripped 3 bases from V and 5 bases from J, with 11 bases between. The CDR3 loop spans 13 amino acids. CDR3 amino acids: CASSLVGRNEQYF. The CDR3, as DNA: TGTGCCAGCAGCTTGGTTGGGCGAAACGAGCAGTACTTC.

The genes are TRBV4-1 and TRBJ2-7, with unresolved D. Trimming removed 3 bases at V and 2 bases at J, with 11 bases between. CDR1 MGHRA and CDR2 YSYEKL come from the germline V gene. The CDR3 length is 14 residues. DNA of the CDR3: TGCGCCAGCAGCCATGGAGTCAGCACCTACGAGCAGTACTTC. The encoded protein is CASSHGVSTYEQYF.

V usage is TRBV28 and J usage is TRBJ1-5; no firm D call. The germline CDR1 and CDR2 sequences are MDHEN and SYDVKM. V lost 5 bases and J lost 4, with 3 bases in between. The CDR3 extends over 11 amino acids. The CDR3 DNA reads TGTGCCAGCAGTCGTAATCAGCCCCAGCATTTT. The encoded protein is CASSRNQPQHF.

The chain carries TRBV5-1 and TRBJ1-1, with D hard to call. Trimming cost V 0 bases and J 10 bases, with 10 bases left between them. The CDR3 consists of 12 residues. Germline V gene sequence: CDR1 SGHRS, CDR2 YFSETQ. The CDR3 sequence: CASSLGGEGAFF. The CDR3 nucleotides are TGCGCCAGCAGCTTGGGGGGAGAGGGAGCTTTCTTT.

The genes are TRBV19 and TRBJ1-3; 8 bases agree with TRBD1. V lost 3 bases and J lost 2; bases outside the gene matches: 3. The CDR3 contains 15 residues. Germline CDR1 reads LNHDA; CDR2 reads SQIVND (reference sequence). The CDR3 sequence: CASSMDRETGNTIYF. As DNA, the CDR3 is TGTGCCAGTAGTATGGACAGGGAAACTGGAAACACCATATATTTT.

The V and J genes are TRBV14 and TRBJ2-7; the match to TRBD1 covers 9 bases. The V gene's germline CDR1 is SGHDN and CDR2 FVKESK. The CDR3 has 17 residues. The junction had 15 bases not matched to a gene; V was cut back by 6 bases and J by 3 bases. CDR3 in DNA: TGTGCCAGCAGTCGCCCAAGCCGGGACAGGGATTGCTACGAGCAGTACTTC. Translating gives CASSRPSRDRDCYEQYF.

This clone turned up a few times. The J gene is TRBJ2-2, the V gene TRBV28, with TRBD2 matching 8 bases. This CDR3 comprises 16 residues. V was pared by 6 bases and J by 2 bases, with 8 bases of the junction left unmatched. Germline V gene lookup returns CDR1 MDHEN and CDR2 SYDVKM. The CDR3 loop is CASRPEAGGNTGELFF. The CDR3 DNA is TGTGCCAGCAGACCCGAGGCGGGGGGAAACACCGGGGAGCTGTTTTTT. The variable domain in full, with the rest retrieved from reference TRBV28 and TRBJ2-2, is DVKVTQSSRYLVKRTGEKVFLECVQDMDHENMFWYRQDPGLGLRLIYFSYDVKMKEKGDIPEGYSVSREKKERFSLILESASTNQTSMYLCASRPEAGGNTGELFFGEGSRLTVL.

The chain couples TRBV21-1 to TRBJ2-7; the table's D call TRBD2 went unverified against the DNA. TRBV21-1 is a pseudogene. The CDR3 is made up of 20 amino acids. DNA for the CDR3: TGTGCCAGCACCACCCGCGGAGCCGGGAGGACTACCGTCCTATCCTACGAGCAGTACTTC. Protein: CASTTRGAGRTTVLSYEQYF.

The rearrangement joins TRBV28 to TRBJ2-7; TRBD1 aligns across 8 bases. This CDR3 has 16 residues. Germline V gene sequence: CDR1 MDHEN, CDR2 SYDVKM. V lost 6 bases, J lost 3 bases, and 13 bases stayed unmatched. Here the CDR3 DNA reads TGTGCCAGCAGCTTAGTCGCCGGACAGGGTCTCTACGAGCAGTACTTC. Translated, it gives CASSLVAGQGLYEQYF.

This chain connects TRBV4-3 to TRBJ2-7; D is undetermined. The CDR3 consists of 15 residues. From germline, CDR1 is LGHNA and CDR2 YSLEER. V dropped 1 base and J dropped 4 bases, with 14 bases sitting between them. CDR3 in DNA: TGCGCCAGCAGCCAAGTCTTGCGAGCCCAATACGAGCAGTACTTC. It is translated as CASSQVLRAQYEQYF.

The chain combines TRBV19 with TRBJ1-1; D uncertain. The CDR3 length is 16 residues. Trimming removed 7 bases at V and 2 bases at J, with 20 bases between. Germline loops: CDR1 LNHDA, CDR2 SQIVND (reference sequence). The chain's CDR3 is CASTLLAGRGNTEAFF. The CDR3 nucleotides read TGTGCCAGTACCCTCCTGGCTGGCAGAGGCAACACTGAAGCTTTCTTT.

The chain recombines TRBV28 with TRBJ2-5; 7 positions agree with TRBD1. This CDR3 has 14 residues. CDR1 MDHEN and CDR2 SYDVKM come from the germline V gene. V trimming: 4 bases; J trimming: 2 bases; junction bases outside the gene matches: 4. The CDR3 protein is CASSSPRGQETQYF. The DNA for the CDR3 is TGTGCCAGCAGTTCCCCCAGGGGGCAAGAGACCCAGTACTTC. The whole variable domain, remainder taken from reference TRBV28 and TRBJ2-5, is DVKVTQSSRYLVKRTGEKVFLECVQDMDHENMFWYRQDPGLGLRLIYFSYDVKMKEKGDIPEGYSVSREKKERFSLILESASTNQTSMYLCASSSPRGQETQYFGPGTRLLVL.

The CDR3 DNA reads as TGCAGCGTTGCCGGGACTTTAGCGGAGCAGTTCTTC. It specifies CSVAGTLAEQFF. This rearrangement joins TRBV29-1 to TRBJ2-1; TRBD2 might be the D (6 bases). The CDR3 runs to 12 residues. V lost 4 bases, J lost 10 bases, and 14 bases lay in between. CDR1 and CDR2 from the germline V gene are SQVTM and ANQGSEA.